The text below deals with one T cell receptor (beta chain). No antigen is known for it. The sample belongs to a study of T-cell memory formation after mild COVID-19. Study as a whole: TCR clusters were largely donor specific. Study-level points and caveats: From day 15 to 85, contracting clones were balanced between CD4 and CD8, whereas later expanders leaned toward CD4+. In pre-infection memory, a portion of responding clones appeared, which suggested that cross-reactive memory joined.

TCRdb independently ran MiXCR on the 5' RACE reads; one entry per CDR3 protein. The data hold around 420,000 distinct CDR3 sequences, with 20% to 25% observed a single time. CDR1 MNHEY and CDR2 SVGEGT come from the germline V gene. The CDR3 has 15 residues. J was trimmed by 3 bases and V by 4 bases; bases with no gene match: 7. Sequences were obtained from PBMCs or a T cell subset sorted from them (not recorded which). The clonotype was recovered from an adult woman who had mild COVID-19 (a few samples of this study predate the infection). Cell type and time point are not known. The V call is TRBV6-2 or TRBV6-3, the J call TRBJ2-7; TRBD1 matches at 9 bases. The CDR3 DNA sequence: TGTGCCAGCAGTTCCCGCGGGACAGGGCTCTACGAGCAGTACTTC. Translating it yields CASSSRGTGLYEQYF.